These T cell receptor beta chains were read from a single sample in a study of Graves' ophthalmopathy and Graves' hyperthyroidism. TCRdb redid the calling of the multiplex PCR reads with MiXCR, one entry per CDR3 protein. Of hundreds of thousands of distinct CDR3 sequences detected, roughly 41% appear once; the ten largest clones hold 3% to 4%. The specimen sequenced was peripheral blood. These receptors all come from an adult man with Graves' ophthalmopathy. CDR3s include the opening cysteine and the closing phenylalanine or tryptophan.

cdr3_length j_call v_call cdr3_aa
13 TRBJ2-5 TRBV25-1 CATPLREQETQYF
13 TRBJ1-3 TRBV20-1 CSAPVGPGNTIYF
11 TRBJ2-7 TRBV20-1 CSAGEGYEQYF
13 TRBJ2-7 TRBV29-1 CSQDPRGSYEQYF
14 TRBJ2-7 TRBV10-3 CASSRDPEAYEQYF
12 TRBJ1-6 TRBV12-3/TRBV12-4 CASSFSASPLHF
15 TRBJ2-7 TRBV12-3/TRBV12-4 CASSFGLGGAYEQYF
16 TRBJ1-1 TRBV11-3 CASSLDLGRGWTEAFF
17 TRBJ1-6 TRBV5-1 CASSLDNRGSLVSPLHF
12 TRBJ1-1 TRBV24-1 CATSLSDTEAFF
14 TRBJ2-7 TRBV7-9 CASSWDADSYEQYF